This entry describes one T cell receptor beta chain. The specificity of this receptor is unknown. No per-base quality is available; no much larger clone lies one base away. Whole blood was collected in K2EDTA tubes by collaborating institutions according to the institutions' own protocols. For TCRbeta analysis, collaborators shipped samples in one of three forms: frozen whole blood, isolated PBMCs, or DNA extracted from either of those sample types. The source of the sample is a study of blood T cell repertoires in COVID-19 (dated by TCRdb to 2020 to 2021). Study-wide context: Collaborator samples came from the United States, Italy and Spain and covered acute and convalescent phases of COVID-19. The material from the prospective study consisted of cDNA or gDNA derived from T cells, B-cell-depleted T cells, or PBMCs. Subjects who had been exposed to COVID-19, were actively infected with it, or had recovered from it provided the deeply sampled blood TCRbeta repertoires that made up the dataset. The repertoires were released in a freely available public database meant as a resource for research on the immune response to SARS-CoV-2. The samples were drawn from two sources: the first 160 participants of the ongoing ImmuneRACE study, and over 950 subjects contributed by 6 global collaborators. A de-identified subject ID, COVID-19 status, age in years and sex were almost always included in the sample metadata. Where available, HLA class I and class II types were taken from metadata supplied by the sample provider and were not determined by assay-based typing. Study-wide conclusions, independent of this receptor: Clinical and demographic metadata were provided uncurated, with the amount varying by source and participant.

TCRbeta CDR3 regions were amplified from genomic DNA by means of the immunoSEQ Assay, a bias-controlled multiplex PCR. On the authors' methods: The number of nucleated cells in each sample was estimated by amplification of reference gene primers within the assay. Sequence reads were collapsed and filtered to measure the absolute abundance of every unique TCRbeta CDR3 rearrangement. For each sample, productive Simpson clonality was calculated as the square root of Simpson's diversity index across productive rearrangements. TCRdb obtained this table from immuneACCESS and retained in-frame rearrangements with V and J assigned. These tables miss some clones; where compared with another copy, unresolved V genes account for less than half of the shortfall, and the remainder is unexplained. V, J and clone size were drawn from that table, and D and trimming were deduced from the DNA. Counted in this sample were 25,000 to 35,000 clones; roughly 90% of them appeared once. The ten biggest clones cover roughly 13% of the sample.

Sequenced input: peripheral blood. The clonotype comes from a human donor in a cohort sampled during active COVID-19.

The CDR3 protein sequence reads: CASSLGDAGLTDTQYF. Here is the DNA: TGTGCCAGCAGCCTAGGGGATGCGGGCCTCACAGATACGCAGTATTTT. The receptor chain draws on TRBV7-6 and TRBJ2-3, with the D call perhaps TRBD1 or TRBD2, as 5 bases match in each case. Including the terminal cysteine and phenylalanine, the CDR3 comprises 16 residues. Only the CDR3 part of the read is kept: 48 bases, read in frame from the first base. Cut back by 5 bases and 2 bases, the V and J ends lie 17 bases apart. From a lookup of the germline V gene, CDR1 and CDR2 are SGHVS and FNYEAQ.